Included here is one T cell receptor beta chain sequence, with context. Its specificity is unknown. This entry comes from a study of T-cell memory formation after mild COVID-19. Across the whole study: Clusters of TCRs were largely donor specific. Study-level results: Pre-infection memory already had some responding clones, implying cross-reactive memory joined. The study found balanced CD4/CD8 in clones contracting day 15 to 85 and a CD4+ lean in later expanders.

V shed 4 bases, J shed 5 bases, and the junction held 7 bases outside the gene matches. Germline V gene data show CDR1 as SGHRS and CDR2 as YFSETQ. The CDR3 contains 14 residues. From 5'RACE with constant-segment primers came TCR alpha and TCR beta cDNA libraries that carried sample barcodes and UMIs. A single record per CDR3 protein comes from TCRdb applying MiXCR to the 5' RACE reads. Of about 470,000 distinct CDR3 sequences listed, roughly 23% are singletons. This sequence was found in an adult woman who had mild COVID-19 (a few samples of this study predate the infection). Cell type and time point are not known. The source material was PBMCs or a T cell subset sorted from them (not recorded which). The V and J genes are TRBV5-1 and TRBJ2-7; 9 bases are a match to TRBD1. CDR3 DNA sequence: TGCGCCAGCAGCATAGGGACAGGGTCGGACGAGCAGTACTTC. This sequence encodes CASSIGTGSDEQYF.